These T cell receptor beta chains were read from a single sample in a study of blood T cell repertoires in COVID-19. Some clones are missing from TCRdb's copy, which holds only in-frame ones; the method was immunoSEQ multiplex PCR. Altogether about 270,000 clones are present, under 90% being singletons, with the ten largest covering less than 4%. The sequenced sample was peripheral blood. These receptors were obtained from a woman aged 18-30 years with acute or convalescent COVID-19. Both conserved end residues are part of each CDR3. A D gene is named only where the DNA matches it firmly. Size is stated for part of the rows, as once, few or many counts, or as a class when the clone is expanded.

d_call j_call v_call clone_size cdr3_nt cdr3_aa
NA TRBJ1-6 TRBV14 few TGTGCCAGCAGCGACAATTTGTCACCCCTCCACTTT CASSDNLSPLHF
NA TRBJ2-7 TRBV6-1 NA TGTGCCAGCAGCCCGTCAGGTGTCCCCTACGAGCAGTACTTC CASSPSGVPYEQYF
TRBD1 TRBJ1-1 TRBV2 NA TGTGCCAGCAGTGATGGGGACAGGGGGTACACTGAAGCTTTCTTT CASSDGDRGYTEAFF
TRBD2 TRBJ2-1 TRBV28 few TGTGCCAGCAGTTTAAGCGGGAGCTACAATGAGCAGTTCTTC CASSLSGSYNEQFF
NA TRBJ2-7 TRBV5-1 NA TGCGCCAGCAGCTTCAACAGGGACGAGCAGTACTTC CASSFNRDEQYF
TRBD1 TRBJ2-5 TRBV27 NA TGTGCCAGCAGTGGAGGACAGGGGGGGAAGGAGACCCAGTACTTC CASSGGQGGKETQYF
TRBD1 TRBJ2-7 TRBV7-9 NA TGTGCCAGCAGTTCAACAGGGGCCGAGCAGTACTTC CASSSTGAEQYF
NA TRBJ2-4 TRBV5-6 NA TGTGCCAGCAGCTTAAGGGCTAGCAAATCGTGGATTCAGTACTTC CASSLRASKSWIQYF
NA TRBJ1-1 TRBV20-1 NA TGCAGTACAGACAGAGGCACTGAAGCTTTCTTT CSTDRGTEAFF
NA TRBJ1-6 TRBV5-1 NA TGCGCCAGCAGCTTGTCGGTCGATTCACCCCTCCACTTT CASSLSVDSPLHF
TRBD2 TRBJ2-1 TRBV11-3 NA TGTGCCAGCAGCCCGACTAGCGGGACCAACAATGAGCAGTTCTTC CASSPTSGTNNEQFF
TRBD2 TRBJ2-1 TRBV10-3 few TGTGCCATCAGTGACTTTGGCGGGAGGAGCGGTGAGCAGTTCTTC CAISDFGGRSGEQFF
TRBD2 TRBJ2-7 TRBV11-2 NA TGTGCCAGCAGCCGGACTAGCGGGAGCGGTGAGCAGTACTTC CASSRTSGSGEQYF
TRBD1 TRBJ1-4 TRBV7-6 few TGTGCCAGCAGCGCCCGGACAGGGGGCCCTAATGAAAAACTGTTTTTT CASSARTGGPNEKLFF
NA TRBJ1-4 TRBV30 NA TGTGCCTGGGGACAGTCTAATGAAAAACTGTTTTTT CAWGQSNEKLFF
NA TRBJ1-5 TRBV7-6 NA TGTGCCAGCAGCCCTCAGGGTCAAGGTCAGCCCCAGCATTTT CASSPQGQGQPQHF
NA TRBJ1-2 TRBV5-1 NA TGCGCCAGCAGCTTGACGGGGTATGGCTACACCTTC CASSLTGYGYTF
TRBD1 TRBJ2-5 TRBV6-2/TRBV6-3 NA TGTGCCAGCAGCCAGGACAGGGGTCGAGACCAAGAGACCCAGTACTTC CASSQDRGRDQETQYF
NA TRBJ2-5 TRBV28 once TGTGCCAGCAGTTTATTGGAGGGGCAAGAGACCCAGTACTTC CASSLLEGQETQYF
TRBD1 TRBJ2-5 TRBV7-2 NA TGTGCCAGCAGCCCTTCCCGGACAGGGATTAAAGAGACCCAGTACTTC CASSPSRTGIKETQYF
NA TRBJ1-6 TRBV7-2 NA TGTGCCAGCAGCTTATCGCAGGGTTATTCACCCCTCCACTTT CASSLSQGYSPLHF
TRBD1 TRBJ2-5 TRBV18 few TGTGCCAGCTCGCCAGGACAGGGGGAAGAGACCCAGTACTTC CASSPGQGEETQYF
NA TRBJ1-2 TRBV27 NA TGTGCCAGCTACCAGGACAGATTATACACCTTC CASYQDRLYTF
NA TRBJ2-1 TRBV6-4 NA TGTGCCAGCAGCCAGACTCCGAGCTCCTACAATGAGCAGTTCTTC CASSQTPSSYNEQFF
TRBD2 TRBJ2-1 TRBV7-2 once TGTGCCAGCAGCTTCACTAGCGACTCCTACAATGAGCAGTTCTTC CASSFTSDSYNEQFF
NA TRBJ1-1 TRBV10-3 NA TGTGCCATCAGTGAGTCAGAAACTGGGCGCGGGCCCCCTGAAGCTTTCTTT CAISESETGRGPPEAFF
TRBD1 TRBJ1-2 TRBV7-2 NA TGTGCCAGCAGCCGGGACAGCTCCTATGGCTACACCTTC CASSRDSSYGYTF
NA TRBJ2-1 TRBV28 NA TGTGCCAGCAGTTTATATGCCGGGATGAGCTCCTACAATGAGCAGTTCTTC CASSLYAGMSSYNEQFF
NA TRBJ2-7 TRBV28 NA TGTGCCAGCAGTTTTCAAGGAGTAGTCCAAAACGAGCAGTACTTC CASSFQGVVQNEQYF
NA TRBJ2-7 TRBV19 NA TGTGCCAGTAGTATAGTCCTTGGCAGACTCTACGAGCAGTACTTC CASSIVLGRLYEQYF
TRBD1 TRBJ1-5 TRBV27 NA TGTGCCAGCAGTCTGGGACAGAACAATCAGCCCCAGCATTTT CASSLGQNNQPQHF
TRBD2 TRBJ2-3 TRBV5-4 once TGTGCCAGCAGCCGACCAGCGGGAGCGAGCACAGATACGCAGTATTTT CASSRPAGASTDTQYF
NA TRBJ2-7 TRBV7-2 NA TGTGCCAGCATACTTGAGGGAGCGTCCCCCTACGAGCAGTACTTC CASILEGASPYEQYF
NA TRBJ2-3 TRBV27 NA TGTGCCAGCAGTTTTGGGGCAGGATGGGATACGCAGTATTTT CASSFGAGWDTQYF
TRBD1 TRBJ1-5 TRBV7-9 NA TGTGCCAGCAGCCCAGGGGCGGCAGGGGGCGTTAATAGCAATCAGCCCCAGCATTTT CASSPGAAGGVNSNQPQHF
NA TRBJ1-3 TRBV5-6 few TGTGCCAGCAGCTCACAGGGATGGGCTGGAAACACCATATATTTT CASSSQGWAGNTIYF
TRBD1 TRBJ2-7 TRBV3-1/TRBV3-2 NA TGTGCCAGCAGCCCGTGGACAGGGGGTACCTACGAGCAGTACTTC CASSPWTGGTYEQYF
TRBD1 TRBJ1-2 TRBV19 NA TGTGCCAGTAGTCCCTCTTCCGGGACAGGGGTCGGCTACACCTTC CASSPSSGTGVGYTF
NA TRBJ2-2 TRBV12-3/TRBV12-4 NA TGTGCCAGCACCAAGTCAGACACCGGGGAGCTGTTTTTT CASTKSDTGELFF
NA TRBJ2-5 TRBV5-1 once TGCGCCAGCAGCTTGGTTGGTAGTAGCGGCCAAGAGACCCAGTACTTC CASSLVGSSGQETQYF
TRBD1 TRBJ2-7 TRBV7-2 NA TGTGCCAGCAGCCGGGACAGGGTTAACGAGCAGTACTTC CASSRDRVNEQYF
NA TRBJ1-1 TRBV6-2/TRBV6-3 NA TGTGCCAGCAGTTACTCCCTTGGAGGGCTGAACACTGAAGCTTTCTTT CASSYSLGGLNTEAFF
TRBD2 TRBJ2-7 TRBV18 NA TGTGCCAGCTCACCATGGTTCGCTAGCGGGAGCTCCTACGAGCAGTACTTC CASSPWFASGSSYEQYF
NA TRBJ2-3 TRBV5-1 NA TGCGCCAGCAGCTTAGCTACTACCTGGAGCACAGATACGCAGTATTTT CASSLATTWSTDTQYF